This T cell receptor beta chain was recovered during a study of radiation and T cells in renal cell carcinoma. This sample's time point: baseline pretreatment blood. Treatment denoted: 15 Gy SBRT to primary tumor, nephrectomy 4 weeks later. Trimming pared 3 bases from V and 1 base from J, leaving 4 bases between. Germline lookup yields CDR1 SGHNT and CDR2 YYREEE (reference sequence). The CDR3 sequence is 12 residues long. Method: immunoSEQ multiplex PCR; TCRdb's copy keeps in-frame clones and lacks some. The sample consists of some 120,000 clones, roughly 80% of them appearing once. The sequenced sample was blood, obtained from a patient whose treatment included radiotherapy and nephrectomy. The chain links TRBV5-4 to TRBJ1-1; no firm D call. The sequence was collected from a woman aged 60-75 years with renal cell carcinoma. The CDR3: CASSSGNTEAFF. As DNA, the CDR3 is TGTGCCAGCAGCTCAGGGAACACTGAAGCTTTCTTT.